This T cell receptor beta chain comes out of a study of early T cells in non-severe SARS-CoV-2 infection. Study context: Sequencing used unsorted whole-blood bulk RNA, so chains lack pairing.

The CDR3 totals 16 residues. Trimming removed 0 bases at V and 0 bases at J, with 11 bases between. Germline V gene sequence: CDR1 LGHDT, CDR2 YNNKEL (reference sequence). One entry per CDR3 protein, called by TCRdb with MiXCR from the 5' RACE reads. The sample carries more than 75,000 distinct CDR3 sequences, around 13% recorded once. This clonotype was obtained from an adult who was a healthcare worker with PCR-confirmed SARS-CoV-2 infection or an uninfected control (not recorded which). The chain joins TRBV3-1 to TRBJ1-1; perhaps TRBD1 as D (6 bases). Sequencing was performed on whole blood. CDR3 nucleotides: TGTGCCAGCAGCCAAGACGGGGGGCGTTTGAACACTGAAGCTTTCTTT. This encodes CASSQDGGRLNTEAFF.